A single sample is the source of the 6 T cell receptor beta chains below, sequenced in a study of blood T cell repertoires in COVID-19 (dated by TCRdb to about 2020). Libraries were constructed by the immunoSEQ multiplex PCR assay. TCRdb obtained this table from immuneACCESS and retained in-frame rearrangements with V and J assigned. These tables miss some clones; where compared with another copy, unresolved V genes account for less than half of the shortfall, and the remainder is unexplained. The sample table records around 32,000 clones; 65% to 90% of these occur just once. In total, the top ten clones hold 5.5% of the sample. The sample comprised peripheral blood. The receptors stem from an elderly woman with active or convalescent COVID-19.

For the CDR3, the DNA is TGTGCCAGCAGCCCCTTTTTTAGTGACACAGATACGCAGTATTTT. This gives the protein CASSPFFSDTDTQYF. V usage is TRBV5-5 and J usage is TRBJ2-3; no firm D call. With 4 bases removed from V and 2 bases from J, the gap between germline ends came to 14 bases. The CDR3 is made up of 15 amino acids. Germline loops: CDR1 SGHKS, CDR2 YYEKEE (reference sequence).

The table lists this clone with a few counts. The CDR3 region has the DNA TGTGCCAGCAGCTTGGGGGTGGCAGGGTTCGAGCAGTACTTC. This sequence encodes CASSLGVAGFEQYF. The rearrangement uses TRBV5-4 and TRBJ2-7; D might be TRBD1 (5 bases). The germline V gene has CDR1 SGHNT and CDR2 YYREEE (reference sequence). The V gene lost 0 bases and the J gene lost 6 bases, with 13 bases spanning the gap. This CDR3 comprises 14 residues.

This chain uses TRBV5-1 with TRBJ1-1, with 8 bases lining up with TRBD1. Germline lookup yields CDR1 SGHRS and CDR2 YFSETQ. J gave up 1 base and V 0 bases, and 2 bases lay outside the gene matches. The CDR3 is 15 amino acids. CDR3: CASSLGTGGNTEAFF. The CDR3 DNA reads as TGCGCCAGCAGCTTGGGCACAGGGGGGAACACTGAAGCTTTCTTT.

The chain carries TRBV5-1 and TRBJ2-1; TRBD2 aligns across 16 bases. With V trimmed by 4 bases and J by 4 bases, 8 bases remained unmatched. Looked up from germline, CDR1 is SGHRS and CDR2 is YFSETQ. The CDR3 totals 18 residues. The CDR3 bases are TGCGCCAGCAGCGGTCCGGGACTAGCGGGAGGGAGTTACAATGAGCAGTTCTTC. Translated, it gives CASSGPGLAGGSYNEQFF.

V and J are TRBV4-1 and TRBJ1-5; 7 bases are shared with TRBD1. Trimming removed 0 bases from V and 7 bases from J; junction bases left unmatched: 6. From germline, CDR1 is MGHRA and CDR2 YSYEKL. This CDR3 region has 15 residues. The CDR3 DNA sequence: TGCGCCAGCAGCCAAGACAACAGGGGAACCCAGCCCCAGCATTTT. As protein: CASSQDNRGTQPQHF.

This clone has just a few counts. Other DNA sequences within the sample encode an identical CDR3. The rearrangement joins TRBV7-2 to TRBJ2-7; 8 bases align to TRBD2. The CDR3 consists of 15 residues. Per germline, CDR1 SGHTA and CDR2 FQGNSA. The junction had 6 bases not matched to a gene; V was cut back by 1 base and J by 4 bases. The CDR3 nucleotides are TGTGCCAGCAGCTTAGGCGGGACTAGTTCATACGAGCAGTACTTC. It translates to CASSLGGTSSYEQYF.